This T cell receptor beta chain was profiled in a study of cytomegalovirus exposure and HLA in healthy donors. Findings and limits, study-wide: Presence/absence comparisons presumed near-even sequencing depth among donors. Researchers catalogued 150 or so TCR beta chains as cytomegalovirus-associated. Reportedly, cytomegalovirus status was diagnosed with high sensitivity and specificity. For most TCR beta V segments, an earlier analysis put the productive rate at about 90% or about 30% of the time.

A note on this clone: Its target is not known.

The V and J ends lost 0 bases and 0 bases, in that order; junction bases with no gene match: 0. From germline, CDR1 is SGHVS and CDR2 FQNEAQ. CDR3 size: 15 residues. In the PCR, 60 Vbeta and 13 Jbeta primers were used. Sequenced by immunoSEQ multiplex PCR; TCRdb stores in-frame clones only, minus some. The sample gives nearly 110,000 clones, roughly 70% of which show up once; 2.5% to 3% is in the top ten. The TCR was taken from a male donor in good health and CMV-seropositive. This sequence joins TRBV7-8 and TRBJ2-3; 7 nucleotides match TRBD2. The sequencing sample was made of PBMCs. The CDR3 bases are TGTGCCAGCAGCTTAGCTAGCGGGAGCACAGATACGCAGTATTTT. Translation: CASSLASGSTDTQYF.